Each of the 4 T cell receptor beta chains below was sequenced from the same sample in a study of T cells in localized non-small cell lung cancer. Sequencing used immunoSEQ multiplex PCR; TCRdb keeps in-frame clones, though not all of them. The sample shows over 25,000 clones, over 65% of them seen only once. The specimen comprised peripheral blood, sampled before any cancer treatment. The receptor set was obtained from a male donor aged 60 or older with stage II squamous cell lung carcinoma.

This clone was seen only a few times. CDR3 DNA: TGTGCCAGCAGGAGCAGGTCAACGGACGAGCAGTACTTC. Translated, it gives CASRSRSTDEQYF. The chain uses TRBV11-2 and TRBJ2-7; D not resolved. V lost 6 bases and J lost 5, with 14 bases in between. Germline-derived CDR1 and CDR2 are SGHAT and FQNNGV. This CDR3 has 13 residues.

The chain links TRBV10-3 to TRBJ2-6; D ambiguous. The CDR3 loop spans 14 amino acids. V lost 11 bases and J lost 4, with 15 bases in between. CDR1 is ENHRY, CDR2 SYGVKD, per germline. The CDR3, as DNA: TGTGCCTCCCGTGGGCAGGCCGGGGCCAACGTCCTGACTTTC. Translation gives CASRGQAGANVLTF.

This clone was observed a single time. The CDR3 here is CASSPSRRHEQYF. The CDR3 DNA reads as TGTGCCAGCAGCCCCAGCCGAAGGCACGAGCAGTACTTC. The chain is built from TRBV27 and TRBJ2-7; D remains ambiguous. The CDR3 has 13 residues. V gave up 6 bases and J gave up 5 bases, with 14 bases separating them. The germline V gene encodes CDR1 MNHEY and CDR2 SMNVEV (reference sequence).

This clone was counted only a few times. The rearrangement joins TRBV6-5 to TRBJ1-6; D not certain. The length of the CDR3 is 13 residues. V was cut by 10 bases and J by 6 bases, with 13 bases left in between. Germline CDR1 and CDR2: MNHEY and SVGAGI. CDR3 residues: CATRRNSNSPLHF. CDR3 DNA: TGTGCCACCCGAAGGAACAGTAATTCACCCCTCCACTTT.